This TCR beta chain was sequenced for a study of OX40 agonist ivuxolimab in advanced cancers. Findings and caveats of the study: The study found that CD8+ T cells averaged more expanded clones than CD4+.

Anyone with autoimmune disease history or systemic immunosuppression was excluded. This clone was found a few times. Its target is not known. V gave up 5 bases and J gave up 3 bases; unmatched junction bases: 4. Looked up from germline, CDR1 is SEHNR and CDR2 is FQNEAQ (reference sequence). This CDR3 is built from 14 residues. The assay was immunoSEQ multiplex PCR, and TCRdb's table has in-frame clones only and misses some. The table has approximately 26,000 clones, almost 80% seen once; the top ten hold 9.5% to 15%. The chain is built from TRBV7-9 and TRBJ2-5; TRBD1 aligns across 9 bases. This TCR was sampled from an adult with an advanced solid tumor such as melanoma, head and neck, liver or kidney cancer. Sequenced here: CD4+ or CD8+ T cells sorted from blood, sampled in a trial of the OX40 agonist ivuxolimab. CDR3 region: CASSQGTGKETQYF. The CDR3 nucleotides are TGTGCCAGCAGCCAAGGGACAGGGAAAGAGACCCAGTACTTC.